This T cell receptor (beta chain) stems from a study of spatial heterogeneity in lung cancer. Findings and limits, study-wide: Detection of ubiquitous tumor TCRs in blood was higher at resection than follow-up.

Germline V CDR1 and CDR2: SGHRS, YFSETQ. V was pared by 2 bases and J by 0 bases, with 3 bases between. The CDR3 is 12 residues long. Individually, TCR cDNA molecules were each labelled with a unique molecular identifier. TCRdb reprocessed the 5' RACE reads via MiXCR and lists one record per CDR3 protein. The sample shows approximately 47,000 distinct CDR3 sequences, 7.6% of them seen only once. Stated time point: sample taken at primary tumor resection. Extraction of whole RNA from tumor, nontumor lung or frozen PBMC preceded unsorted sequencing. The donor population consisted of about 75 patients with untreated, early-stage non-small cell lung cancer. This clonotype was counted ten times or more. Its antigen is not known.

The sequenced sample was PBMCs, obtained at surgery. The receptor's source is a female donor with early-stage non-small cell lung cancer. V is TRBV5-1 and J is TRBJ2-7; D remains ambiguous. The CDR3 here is CASSLTSYEQYF. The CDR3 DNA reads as TGCGCCAGCAGCTTAACCTCCTACGAGCAGTACTTC.